These T cell receptor beta chains were read from a single sample in a study of T cell clonotyping in hematopoietic cell transplantation. Assay used: immunoSEQ multiplex PCR; TCRdb lists only in-frame clones, some missing. The sample contains 2,000 to 2,500 clones, 90% to 95% of which appear only once. Sequenced material: peripheral blood mononuclear cells. These receptors came from a man in his forties or fifties in good health. Some clones in this sample may be carry-over from other donors' samples. CDR3s include the opening cysteine and the closing phenylalanine or tryptophan. D genes are given only for firm matches. The listing skips clone size in some rows; elsewhere it reads once, few, many or a size class.

>TRBJ1-2|TRBV10-3|-|-
CASTSYRLQGSPYYGYTF
TGTGCCAGCACATCATACCGGCTTCAGGGATCGCCTTACTATGGCTACACCTTC
>TRBJ1-4|TRBV30|-|TRBD1
CAWTGGNGKLFF
TGTGCCTGGACAGGGGGGAATGGAAAACTGTTTTTT
>TRBJ2-5|TRBV5-4|-|TRBD1
CASSLGAQGAQYF
TGTGCCAGCAGCTTGGGAGCCCAGGGGGCCCAGTACTTC
>TRBJ2-7|TRBV5-1|-|-
CASSPGGSYEQYF
TGCGCCAGCAGCCCCGGCGGCAGCTACGAGCAGTACTTC
>TRBJ1-4|TRBV5-1|-|-
CASTRETGTNEKLFF
TGCGCCAGCACCCGGGAAACAGGAACTAATGAAAAACTGTTTTTT
>TRBJ1-2|TRBV5-6|-|TRBD1
CASSAQGNYGYTF
TGTGCCAGCAGCGCACAGGGGAACTATGGCTACACCTTC
>TRBJ1-3|TRBV13|-|-
CASSLGGQGGNTIYF
TGTGCCAGCAGCTTAGGGGGACAAGGGGGAAACACCATATATTTT
>TRBJ2-7|TRBV15|-|-
CATSRESLGGLAYEQYF
TGTGCCACCAGCAGAGAAAGTTTAGGCGGGTTGGCCTACGAGCAGTACTTC
>TRBJ2-7|TRBV11-3|-|TRBD1
CASSLGQGASYEQYF
TGTGCCAGCAGCTTAGGACAGGGGGCCTCCTACGAGCAGTACTTC
>TRBJ1-2|TRBV11-2|-|-
CASSFLGARDYGYTF
TGTGCCAGCAGCTTTTTGGGGGCACGGGACTATGGCTACACCTTC
>TRBJ1-1|TRBV25-1|-|-
CASSPLAEGGGRTEAFF
TGTGCCAGCAGTCCCCTCGCAGAGGGCGGGGGACGGACTGAAGCTTTCTTT
>TRBJ2-7|TRBV7-6|-|-
CASSGTGTLAEQYF
TGTGCCAGCAGCGGTACCGGGACGTTAGCCGAGCAGTACTTC
>TRBJ1-5|TRBV30|-|-
CAWSEQGGNQPQHF
TGTGCCTGGAGTGAACAGGGTGGCAATCAGCCCCAGCATTTT
>TRBJ2-5|TRBV5-6|few|-
CASSLGASVGETQYF
TGTGCCAGCAGCTTGGGCGCGTCGGTAGGAGAGACCCAGTACTTC
>TRBJ1-2|TRBV2|-|-
CASSVEGAGYTF
TGTGCCAGCAGTGTTGAAGGGGCTGGCTACACCTTC
>TRBJ2-7|TRBV27|-|-
CASSGTGFSYEQYF
TGTGCCAGCAGTGGGACGGGCTTCTCCTACGAGCAGTACTTC
>TRBJ1-4|TRBV7-9|-|-
CASSLYLGANEKLFF
TGTGCCAGCAGCTTATATCTAGGGGCTAATGAAAAACTGTTTTTT
>TRBJ2-2|TRBV10-3|-|-
CAISGLGTGELFF
TGTGCCATCAGTGGCCTAGGCACCGGGGAGCTGTTTTTT
>TRBJ1-2|TRBV30|-|-
CAWSVSGYGYTF
TGTGCCTGGAGTGTATCGGGCTATGGCTACACCTTC
>TRBJ2-1|TRBV7-7|-|TRBD2
CASSLGLASYNEQFF
TGTGCCAGCAGCTTGGGACTAGCGAGTTACAATGAGCAGTTCTTC
>TRBJ2-7|TRBV4-1|once|-
CASSQEAYRQREQYF
TGCGCCAGCAGCCAAGAGGCATATAGACAACGCGAGCAGTACTTC
>TRBJ2-5|TRBV5-6|-|-
CASSSWDGETQYF
TGTGCCAGCAGCTCCTGGGACGGAGAGACCCAGTACTTC
>TRBJ2-5|TRBV7-9|-|-
CASSLGGPETQYF
TGTGCCAGCAGCTTAGGTGGCCCCGAGACCCAGTACTTC
>TRBJ2-1|TRBV7-9|-|TRBD2
CASSLELAGTYNEQFF
TGTGCCAGCAGCTTAGAACTAGCGGGGACCTACAATGAGCAGTTCTTC
>TRBJ1-1|TRBV2|-|-
CAGKGQMNTEAFF
TGTGCCGGGAAAGGACAGATGAACACTGAAGCTTTCTTT
>TRBJ1-2|TRBV29-1|-|-
CSAGQVLNYGYTF
TGCAGCGCTGGGCAGGTTTTGAACTATGGCTACACCTTC
>TRBJ1-4|TRBV18|large|-
CASSPFWTLEKLFF
TGTGCCAGCTCACCATTCTGGACACTAGAAAAACTGTTTTTT
>TRBJ2-7|TRBV7-2|-|TRBD2
CASSSETSGGAYEQYF
TGTGCCAGCAGCTCCGAGACTAGCGGGGGGGCCTACGAGCAGTACTTC
>TRBJ2-1|TRBV5-4|-|TRBD2
CASSLSIGQRGGGYNEQFF
TGTGCCAGCAGTTTGAGTATTGGTCAGCGGGGGGGCGGATACAATGAGCAGTTCTTC
>TRBJ1-5|TRBV19|large|-
CASSIGIQPQHF
TGTGCCAGTAGTATAGGGATTCAGCCCCAGCATTTT
>TRBJ1-5|TRBV29-1|-|-
CSVEGGFNQPQHF
TGCAGCGTTGAGGGGGGTTTCAATCAGCCCCAGCATTTT
>TRBJ2-5|TRBV11-2|-|-
CASSQETQYF
TGTGCCAGCAGCCAAGAGACCCAGTACTTC
>TRBJ2-1|TRBV27|-|-
CASSLSVAPYNEQFF
TGTGCCAGCAGTTTATCGGTAGCGCCGTACAATGAGCAGTTCTTC
>TRBJ1-2|TRBV7-6|-|-
CASSPGALDGYTF
TGTGCCAGCAGCCCCGGGGCCCTAGATGGCTACACCTTC
>TRBJ2-3|TRBV9|-|-
CASSVVGADTQYF
TGTGCCAGCAGCGTAGTTGGTGCAGATACGCAGTATTTT
>TRBJ2-7|TRBV30|-|-
CAARQGGPYEQYF
TGTGCCGCCAGGCAAGGGGGTCCCTACGAGCAGTACTTC
>TRBJ2-1|TRBV9|-|-
CASSVEGTAHNEQFF
TGTGCCAGCAGCGTAGAGGGTACAGCACACAATGAGCAGTTCTTC
>TRBJ1-5|TRBV7-9|-|-
CASSLGGQNQPQHF
TGTGCCAGCAGCTTAGGGGGCCAAAATCAGCCCCAGCATTTT
>TRBJ2-5|TRBV6-5|-|-
CASSYSSGTQYF
TGTGCCAGCAGTTACTCAAGCGGGACCCAGTACTTC
>TRBJ2-3|TRBV25-1|-|TRBD2
CASSEKTERGGKDTQYF
TGTGCCAGCAGTGAAAAAACGGAGCGGGGGGGCAAAGATACGCAGTATTTT
>TRBJ2-5|TRBV7-7|-|-
CASSPLRQQAETQYF
TGTGCCAGCAGCCCCCTCAGGCAGCAAGCAGAGACCCAGTACTTC
>TRBJ2-1|TRBV2|-|-
CASGLQLHNEQFF
TGTGCCAGCGGACTACAGCTCCACAATGAGCAGTTCTTC
>TRBJ1-1|TRBV7-9|-|-
CASSFLNRVDTEAFF
TGTGCCAGCAGCTTCCTTAACAGGGTTGACACTGAAGCTTTCTTT
>TRBJ2-7|TRBV9|-|TRBD1
CASSVTGTGGDEQYF
TGTGCCAGCAGCGTTACCGGGACAGGGGGCGACGAGCAGTACTTC
>TRBJ2-7|TRBV4-1|-|-
CASSQDSLAWQYF
TGCGCCAGCAGCCAAGATAGCCTCGCGTGGCAGTACTTC